This T cell receptor beta chain is from a study of Graves' ophthalmopathy and Graves' hyperthyroidism. TCR beta CDR3 regions were amplified from RNA transcripts. First-round RT-PCR relied on HTBI primers, and a second-round multiplex PCR came next. A single record per CDR3 protein comes from TCRdb applying MiXCR to the multiplex PCR reads. The sample contains about 740,000 distinct CDR3 sequences, roughly two fifths of which appear only once. The V gene's germline CDR1 is SEHNR and CDR2 FQNEAQ (reference sequence). The V end lost 5 bases, the J end lost 0 bases, and 17 bases lay between the germline ends. This CDR3 has 16 amino acids. The study excluded patients with other autoimmune diseases, uncontrolled infections, pregnancy or lactation.

The receptor's source is an adult man with Graves' ophthalmopathy. The V gene is TRBV7-9, the J gene TRBJ2-7, with D perhaps matching TRBD2 (5 bases). Sequenced sample: peripheral blood. CDR3 sequence reads: CASSNILGVSSYEQYF. DNA for the CDR3: TGTGCCAGCAGCAACATCTTGGGAGTTAGCTCCTACGAGCAGTACTTC.